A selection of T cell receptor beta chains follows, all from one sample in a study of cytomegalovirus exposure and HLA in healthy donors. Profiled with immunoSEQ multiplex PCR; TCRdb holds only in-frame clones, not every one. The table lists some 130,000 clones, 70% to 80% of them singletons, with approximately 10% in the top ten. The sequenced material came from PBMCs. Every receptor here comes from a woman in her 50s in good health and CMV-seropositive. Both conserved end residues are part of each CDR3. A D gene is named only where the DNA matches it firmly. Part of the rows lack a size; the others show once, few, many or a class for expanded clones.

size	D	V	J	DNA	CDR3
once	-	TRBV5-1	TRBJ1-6	TGCGCCAGCAGGAGGGAGGATAATTCACCCCTCCACTTT	CASRREDNSPLHF
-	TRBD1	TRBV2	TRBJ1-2	TGTGCCAGCAGTAGAAGACAGGGAGAGAACTATGGCTACACCTTC	CASSRRQGENYGYTF
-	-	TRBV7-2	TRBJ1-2	TGTGCCAGCAGCTTATTCCAGGGGAATAAAGCTCATGGCTACACCTTC	CASSLFQGNKAHGYTF
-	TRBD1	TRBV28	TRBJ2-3	TGTGCCAGCAGCACAGGGGGCCACCGTAGTGAGTATTTT	CASSTGGHRSEYF
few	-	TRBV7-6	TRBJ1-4	TGTGCCAGCAGCCAAGTCAGTAGCCGAGAAAAACTGTTTTTT	CASSQVSSREKLFF
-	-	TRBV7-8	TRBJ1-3	TGTGCCAGCAGCTTACGGACCATCCAGGGGTCTGGAAACACCATATATTTT	CASSLRTIQGSGNTIYF
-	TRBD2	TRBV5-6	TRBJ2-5	TGTGCCAGCAGCTCGGGGACTAGCCGCGTTCGGTACTTC	CASSSGTSRVRYF
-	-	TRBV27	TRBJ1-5	TGTGCCAGCAGTTCACTCACTATGGGGGCGGCTTACCCCCAGCATTTT	CASSSLTMGAAYPQHF
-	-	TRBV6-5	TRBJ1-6	TGTGCCATTCTGACTGAGCCCCTCCACTTT	CAILTEPLHF
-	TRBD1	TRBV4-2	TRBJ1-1	TGTGCCAGCAGCCCACAACTTACAGGGGCGGCTGAAGCTTTCTTT	CASSPQLTGAAEAFF
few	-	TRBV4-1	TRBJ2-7	TGCGCCAGCAGCCGGGACACTGGATACGAGCAGTACTTC	CASSRDTGYEQYF
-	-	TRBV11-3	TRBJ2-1	TGTGCCAGCAGCTTAGATTGGGCTAACAATGAGCAGTTCTTC	CASSLDWANNEQFF
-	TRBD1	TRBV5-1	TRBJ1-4	TGCGCCAGCAGGGAACAGGGGGCGGCTAATGAAAAACTGTTTTTT	CASREQGAANEKLFF
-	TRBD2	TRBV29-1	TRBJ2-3	TGCAGCGCCGCGACTAGCGGGGGGAACACAGATACGCAGTATTTT	CSAATSGGNTDTQYF
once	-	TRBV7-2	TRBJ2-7	TGTGCCAGCAGCCCAGGGGGGCAGGGGGTATCCGAGCAGTACTTC	CASSPGGQGVSEQYF
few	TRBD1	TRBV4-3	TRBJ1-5	TGCGCCAGCAGCCAAGATAGGGACAGGGCCAATCAGCCCCAGCATTTT	CASSQDRDRANQPQHF
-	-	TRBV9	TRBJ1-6	TGTGCCAGCAGCGTGCGAGGCTCCTATAATTCACCCCTCCACTTT	CASSVRGSYNSPLHF
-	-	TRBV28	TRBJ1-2	TGTGCCAGCAGTTTAATGTGGCAGGTGAACTATGGCTACACCTTC	CASSLMWQVNYGYTF
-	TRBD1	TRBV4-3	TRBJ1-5	TGCGCCAGCAGCCAAGATCTTGGGACAGGCCGCCCACATCAGCCCCAGCATTTT	CASSQDLGTGRPHQPQHF
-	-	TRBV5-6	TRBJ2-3	TGTGCCAGCAGGCGGTTGGATACGCAGTATTTT	CASRRLDTQYF
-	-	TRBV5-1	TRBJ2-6	TGCGCCAGCAGCGCGGGGCGGGAAAAAGGCGTCCTGACTTTC	CASSAGREKGVLTF
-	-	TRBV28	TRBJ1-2	TGTGCCAGCAGTTTAATCGCTTATCAGGGCGGCTACACCTTC	CASSLIAYQGGYTF
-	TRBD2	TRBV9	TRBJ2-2	TGTGCCAGCAGGACTAGCGGGGGGCTCGGGGAGCTGTTTTTT	CASRTSGGLGELFF
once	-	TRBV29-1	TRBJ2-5	TGCAGCCATGAGGGGACACTGACCCAAGAGACCCAGTACTTC	CSHEGTLTQETQYF
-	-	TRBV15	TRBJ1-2	TGTGCCACCAGCACACAGGGACTATATGGCTACACCTTC	CATSTQGLYGYTF
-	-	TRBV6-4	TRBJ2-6	TGTGCCAGCAGTGACTCGCCAGGTGGGGCCAACGTCCTGACTTTC	CASSDSPGGANVLTF
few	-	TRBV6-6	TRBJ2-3	TGTGCCAGCCACTTGGCAGATACGCAGTATTTT	CASHLADTQYF
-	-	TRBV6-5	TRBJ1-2	TGTGCCAGCAGTCGAGGGCGATATGGCTACACCTTC	CASSRGRYGYTF
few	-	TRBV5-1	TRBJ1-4	TGCGCCAGCAGCTTGGAGTTCGCGGCGACAACTAATGAAAAACTGTTTTTT	CASSLEFAATTNEKLFF
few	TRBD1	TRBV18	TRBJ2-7	TGTGCCAGCTCCCGGGACAGGATCGGGGTCCACGAGCAGTACTTC	CASSRDRIGVHEQYF
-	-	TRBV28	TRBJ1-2	TGTGCCAGCACTCCACGCCAGGGGTCTGGCTACACCTTC	CASTPRQGSGYTF
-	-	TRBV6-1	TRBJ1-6	TGTGCCAGCAGTGAAGTGACAGCCTATAATTCACCCCTCCACTTT	CASSEVTAYNSPLHF
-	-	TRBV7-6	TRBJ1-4	TGTGCCAGCAGCTTAGGCTTAACGAGTTCGACTAATGAAAAACTGTTTTTT	CASSLGLTSSTNEKLFF
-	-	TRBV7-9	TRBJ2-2	TGTGCCAGCAGCCGGAAAGAGCGTTTCCCCGGGGAGCTGTTTTTT	CASSRKERFPGELFF
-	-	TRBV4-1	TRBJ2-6	TGCGCCAGCAGCCCCGCCAAGGGGGATGACACCTCTGGGGCCAACGTCCTGACTTTC	CASSPAKGDDTSGANVLTF
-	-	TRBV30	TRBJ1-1	TGTGCCTGGAGTGTAACGAGCGGGAACACTGAAGCTTTCTTT	CAWSVTSGNTEAFF
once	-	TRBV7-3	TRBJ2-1	TGTGCCAGCAGCAGGGGAGGAAACAATGAGCAGTTCTTC	CASSRGGNNEQFF
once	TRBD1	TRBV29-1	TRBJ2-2	TGCAGCGCCGCGAGGGGGCTGAACACCGGGGAGCTGTTTTTT	CSAARGLNTGELFF
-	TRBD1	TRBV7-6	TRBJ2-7	TGTGCCAGCAGCCCACGACAGGGGGATTCCTACGAGCAGTACTTC	CASSPRQGDSYEQYF
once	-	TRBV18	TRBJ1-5	TGTGCCAGCTCACCCGGACAGAATCAGCCCCAGCATTTT	CASSPGQNQPQHF
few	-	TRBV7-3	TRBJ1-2	TGTGCCAGCGGCGGGCAGGGGTATACCTATGGCTACACCTTC	CASGGQGYTYGYTF
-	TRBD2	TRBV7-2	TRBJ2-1	TGTGCCAGCAGCTTAGCGGGCCTAGCGGGGGACAATGAGCAGTTCTTC	CASSLAGLAGDNEQFF
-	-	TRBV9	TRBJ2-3	TGTGCCAGCAGCGTAGGATCCGAGACTAGAGTCACAGATACGCAGTATTTT	CASSVGSETRVTDTQYF
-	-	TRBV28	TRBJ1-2	TGTGCCAGCAGCTTGGACAGTTACTCCAACTATGGCTACACCTTC	CASSLDSYSNYGYTF
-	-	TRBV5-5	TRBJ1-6	TGTGCCAGCAGTTTAAAGAGCTCCTATAATTCACCCCTCCACTTT	CASSLKSSYNSPLHF
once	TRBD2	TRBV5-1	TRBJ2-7	TGCGCCAGCAGCTGGACTAGGGGCAGCTCCTACGAGCAGTACTTC	CASSWTRGSSYEQYF
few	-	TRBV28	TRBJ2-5	TGTGCCAGCAAAGGGGGGGCCTTGAGGGCCCAGTACTTC	CASKGGALRAQYF
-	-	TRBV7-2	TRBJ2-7	TGTGCCAGCAGCGCGAGACAGGAGGCCTACGAGCAGTACTTC	CASSARQEAYEQYF
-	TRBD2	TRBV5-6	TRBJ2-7	TGTGCCAGCAGCCGGGGGGGGGAAGTTTCTGCGTACGAGCAGTACTTC	CASSRGGEVSAYEQYF
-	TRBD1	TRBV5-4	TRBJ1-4	TGTGCCAGCAGCCCAGGGGGCGCGGGATTTCGCGAAAAACTGTTTTTT	CASSPGGAGFREKLFF
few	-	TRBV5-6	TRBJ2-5	TGTGCCAGCAGCCTCGACAGAGTGCATGTAGAGACCCAGTACTTC	CASSLDRVHVETQYF
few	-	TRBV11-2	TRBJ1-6	TGTGCCAGCAGCTTACAGGTCTATAATTCACCCCTCCACTTT	CASSLQVYNSPLHF
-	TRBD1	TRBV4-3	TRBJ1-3	TGCGCCAGCAGCCAAGATTTAAAACAGGGGAATATTGGAAACACCATATATTTT	CASSQDLKQGNIGNTIYF
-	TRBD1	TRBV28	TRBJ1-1	TGTGCCAGCAGTGCGGACAGGGGCCGAACGAACACTGAAGCTTTCTTT	CASSADRGRTNTEAFF